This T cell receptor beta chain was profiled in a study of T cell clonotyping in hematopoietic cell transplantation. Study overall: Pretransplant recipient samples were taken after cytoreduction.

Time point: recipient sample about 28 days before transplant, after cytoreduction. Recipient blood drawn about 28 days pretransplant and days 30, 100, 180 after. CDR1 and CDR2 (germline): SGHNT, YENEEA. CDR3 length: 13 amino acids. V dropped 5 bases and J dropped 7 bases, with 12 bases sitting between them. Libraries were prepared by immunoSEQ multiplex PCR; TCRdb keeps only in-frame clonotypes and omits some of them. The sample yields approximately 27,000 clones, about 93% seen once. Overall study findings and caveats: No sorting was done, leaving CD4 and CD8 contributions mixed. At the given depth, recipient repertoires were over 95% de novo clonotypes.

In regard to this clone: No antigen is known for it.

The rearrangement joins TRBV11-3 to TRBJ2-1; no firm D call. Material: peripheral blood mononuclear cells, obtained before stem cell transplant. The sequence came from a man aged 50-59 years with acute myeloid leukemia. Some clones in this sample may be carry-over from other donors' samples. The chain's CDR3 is CASSTSWGNEQFF. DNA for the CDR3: TGTGCCAGCAGCACCTCCTGGGGAAATGAGCAGTTCTTC.